This T cell receptor (beta chain) was captured in a study of T-cell reconstitution after alpha-beta-depleted transplantation in children (dated by TCRdb to 2015 to 2016). Broadly, across the study: T-cell immune reconstitution after TCRalphabeta/CD19-depleted allogeneic hematopoietic cell transplantation in children was quantitatively tracked in the study by means of TCR repertoire profiling.

About this clonotype: What this receptor recognizes is not known. It has no much larger one-base neighbor in the sample; base qualities were not kept.

The library was prepared using PCR. Sequenced on an Illumina HiSeq 2500. Molecular barcoding was employed in the preparation of TCR libraries, with unique molecular identifiers being used to normalize TCRbeta repertoire quantification. Using fastp at Q25 and MiXCR, TCRdb reprocessed the public reads and kept productive beta chains. Each entry is one CDR3 protein sequence, shown with its most common DNA and genes. The table for this sample lists around 200,000 distinct CDR3 sequences; 6% to 7% of them were counted only once. The ten largest make up about 2.9% of the sample. Here V drops 6 bases and J drops 3 bases, and the junction holds 8 bases not matched to any gene. The CDR3 runs 16 amino acids, cysteine and phenylalanine included. Only CDR3 DNA is held: 48 bases, read in frame from base 1. CDR1 KGHSH and CDR2 LQKENI are derived from the germline V gene.

The chain was built from TRBV18 and TRBJ2-3, and TRBD1 matches 11 of the central bases. The specimen was PBMCs from the stem cell graft donor, collected from the stem cell graft. The receptor comes from a human donor who donated a stem cell graft to a child with Wiskott-Aldrich syndrome. The DNA sequence is TGTGCCAGCTCGACCCCCGGGACAGGGGGGACAGATACGCAGTATTTT. Its amino acids are CASSTPGTGGTDTQYF.